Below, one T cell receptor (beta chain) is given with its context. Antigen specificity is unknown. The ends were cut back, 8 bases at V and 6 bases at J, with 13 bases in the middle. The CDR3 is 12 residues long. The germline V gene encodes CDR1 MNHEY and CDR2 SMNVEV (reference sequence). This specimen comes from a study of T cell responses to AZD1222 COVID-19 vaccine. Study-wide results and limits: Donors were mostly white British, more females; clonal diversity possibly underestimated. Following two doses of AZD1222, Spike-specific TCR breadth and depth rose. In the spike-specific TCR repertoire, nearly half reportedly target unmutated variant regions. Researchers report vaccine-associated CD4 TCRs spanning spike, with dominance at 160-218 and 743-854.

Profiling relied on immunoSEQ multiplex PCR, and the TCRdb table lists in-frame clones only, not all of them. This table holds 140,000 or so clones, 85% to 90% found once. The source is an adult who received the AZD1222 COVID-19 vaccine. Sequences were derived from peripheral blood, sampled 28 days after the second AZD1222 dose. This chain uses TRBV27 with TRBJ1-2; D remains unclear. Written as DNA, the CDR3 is TGTGCCAGCTACCGGTGGAGACATGGCTACACCTTC. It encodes CASYRWRHGYTF.